This TCR beta chain was recorded in a study of tumor-infiltrating lymphocytes in primary liver carcinoma. Study-wide background: Men and women, 30 to 69 years of age, made up the patients. Samples returned roughly 3.5 to 7.5 million productive TCRbeta reads, a yield that was similar across tissue types. Findings and caveats of the study: The 250 largest clones made up significantly more of tumor than blood repertoires (p = 0.039).

V was clipped by 5 bases and J by 7 bases, with 18 bases between them. Germline V CDR1 and CDR2: SGHDT, YYEEEE. The CDR3 has 14 residues. On this clonotype itself: Its antigen is unidentified.

Total RNA amounting to around 540 ng was the source from which TCR beta cDNA was made with a constant-region primer. Each TCR beta library was derived from three nested multiplex PCR rounds that employed slightly modified ARM-PCR. It was with TRBV1-TRBV30 forward primers and a C-beta reverse primer that the first two PCR rounds were run, at approximately 10 cycles each. TCRdb used MiXCR to reprocess the multiplex PCR reads, holding one entry per CDR3 protein. The top ten hold approximately 17% of the sample, which has a few hundred thousand distinct CDR3 sequences, around 50% seen once. They got blood RNA out of unsorted whole blood and also pulled out germline DNA.

The chain links TRBV5-6 to TRBJ1-1; possible D gene TRBD1, 5 bases. The sample was peripheral blood. The sequence was collected from a woman aged 25-40 years with primary liver carcinoma and hepatitis B virus infection. CDR3 sequence reads: CASRPEVFDSEAFF. The DNA of the CDR3 is TGTGCCAGCAGGCCAGAGGTTTTCGACAGTGAAGCTTTCTTT. Supplemented by reference TRBV5-6 and TRBJ1-1, the full variable domain reads DAGVTQSPTHLIKTRGQQVTLRCSPKSGHDTVSWYQQALGQGPQFIFQYYEEEERQRGNFPDRFSGHQFPNYSSELNVNALLLGDSALYLCASRPEVFDSEAFFGQGTRLTVV.